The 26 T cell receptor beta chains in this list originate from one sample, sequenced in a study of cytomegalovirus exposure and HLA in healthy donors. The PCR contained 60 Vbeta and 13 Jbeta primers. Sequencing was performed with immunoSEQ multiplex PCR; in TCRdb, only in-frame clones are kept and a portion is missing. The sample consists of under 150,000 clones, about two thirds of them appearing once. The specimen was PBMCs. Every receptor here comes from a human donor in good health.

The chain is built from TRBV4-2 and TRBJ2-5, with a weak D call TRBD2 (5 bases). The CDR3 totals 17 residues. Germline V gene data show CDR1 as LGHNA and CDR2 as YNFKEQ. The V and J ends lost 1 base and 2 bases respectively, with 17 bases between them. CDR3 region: CASSQGPSGPTQETQYF. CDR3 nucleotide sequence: TGTGCCAGCAGCCAAGGCCCCAGCGGACCCACTCAAGAGACCCAGTACTTC.

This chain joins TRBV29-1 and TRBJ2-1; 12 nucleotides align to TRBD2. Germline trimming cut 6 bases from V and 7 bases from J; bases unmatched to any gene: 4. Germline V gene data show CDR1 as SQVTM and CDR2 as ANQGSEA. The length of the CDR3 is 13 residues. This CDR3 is CSVAGTSGNEQFF. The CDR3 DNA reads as TGCAGCGTGGCCGGGACTAGCGGGAATGAGCAGTTCTTC.

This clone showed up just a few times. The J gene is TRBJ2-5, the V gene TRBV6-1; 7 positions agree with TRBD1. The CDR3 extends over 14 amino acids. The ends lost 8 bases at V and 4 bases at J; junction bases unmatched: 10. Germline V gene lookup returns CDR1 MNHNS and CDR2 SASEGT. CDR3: CASLPGGPGETQYF. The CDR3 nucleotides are TGTGCCAGCCTCCCAGGGGGTCCTGGAGAGACCCAGTACTTC.

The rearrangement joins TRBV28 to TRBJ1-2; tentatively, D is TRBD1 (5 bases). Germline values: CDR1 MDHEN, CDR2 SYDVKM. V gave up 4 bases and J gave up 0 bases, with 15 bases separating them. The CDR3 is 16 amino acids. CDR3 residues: CASSWQGSSSNYGYTF. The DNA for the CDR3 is TGTGCCAGCAGTTGGCAGGGCTCATCTTCTAACTATGGCTACACCTTC.

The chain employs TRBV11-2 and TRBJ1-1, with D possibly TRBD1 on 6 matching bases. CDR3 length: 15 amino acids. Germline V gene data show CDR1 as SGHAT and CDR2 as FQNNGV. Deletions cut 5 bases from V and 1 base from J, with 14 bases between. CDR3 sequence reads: CASSPSRGQNTEAFF. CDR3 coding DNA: TGTGCCAGCAGCCCCTCCCGGGGACAGAACACTGAAGCTTTCTTT.

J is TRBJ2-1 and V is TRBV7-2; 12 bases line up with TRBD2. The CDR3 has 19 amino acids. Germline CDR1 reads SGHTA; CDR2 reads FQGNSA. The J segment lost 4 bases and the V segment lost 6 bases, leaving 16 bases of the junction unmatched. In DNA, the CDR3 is TGTGCCAGCAGACTCCTCGTAGGGCTAGCGGGGGGGGTTTACAATGAGCAGTTCTTC. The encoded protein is CASRLLVGLAGGVYNEQFF.

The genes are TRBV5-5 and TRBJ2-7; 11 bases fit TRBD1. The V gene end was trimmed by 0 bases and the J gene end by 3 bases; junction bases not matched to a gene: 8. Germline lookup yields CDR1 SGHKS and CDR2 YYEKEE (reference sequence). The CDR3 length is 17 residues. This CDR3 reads CASSLVPTGTGGYEQYF. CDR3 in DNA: TGTGCCAGCAGCTTGGTTCCCACCGGGACAGGGGGCTACGAGCAGTACTTC.

The CDR3 is CASSRTGLSTDTQYF. The DNA of the CDR3 is TGTGCCAGCAGCCGGACAGGGCTTAGCACAGATACGCAGTATTTT. The chain has TRBV5-4 and TRBJ2-3, with TRBD1 identical over 8 bases. CDR1 and CDR2 from the germline V gene are SGHNT and YYREEE (reference sequence). This CDR3 is 15 amino acids long. J lost 0 bases, V lost 4 bases, and 4 bases had no gene match. Drawing the rest from reference TRBV5-4 and TRBJ2-3, the complete variable domain is ETGVTQSPTHLIKTRGQQVTLRCSSQSGHNTVSWYQQALGQGPQFIFQYYREEENGRGNFPPRFSGLQFPNYSSELNVNALELDDSALYLCASSRTGLSTDTQYFGPGTRLTVL.

CDR3 protein: CASNRARYEQYF. For the CDR3, the DNA is TGTGCCAGCAACAGGGCTCGCTACGAGCAGTACTTC. The chain has TRBV2 and TRBJ2-7, with a possible D match to TRBD1 (6 bases). The CDR3 length is 12 residues. CDR1 and CDR2 (germline): SNHLY, FYNNEI. Trimming cost V 7 bases and J 3 bases, with 10 bases left between them.

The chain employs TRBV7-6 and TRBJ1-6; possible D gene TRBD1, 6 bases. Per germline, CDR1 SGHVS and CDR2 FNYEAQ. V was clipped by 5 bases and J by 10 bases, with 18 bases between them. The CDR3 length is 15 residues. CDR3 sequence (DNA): TGTGCCAGCAGCCCTATAACGACAGGCTCCTCACCCCTCCACTTT. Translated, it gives CASSPITTGSSPLHF. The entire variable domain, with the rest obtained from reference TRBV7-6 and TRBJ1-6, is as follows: GAGVSQSPRYKVTKRGQDVALRCDPISGHVSLYWYRQALGQGPEFLTYFNYEAQQDKSGLPNDRFSAERPEGSISTLTIQRTEQRDSAMYRCASSPITTGSSPLHFGNGTRLTVT.

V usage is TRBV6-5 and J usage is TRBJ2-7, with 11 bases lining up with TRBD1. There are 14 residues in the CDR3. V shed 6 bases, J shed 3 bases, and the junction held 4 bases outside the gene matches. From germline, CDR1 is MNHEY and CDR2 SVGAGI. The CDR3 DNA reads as TGTGCCAGCAGGCGGGACAGGGGGGTCTACGAGCAGTACTTC. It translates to CASRRDRGVYEQYF.

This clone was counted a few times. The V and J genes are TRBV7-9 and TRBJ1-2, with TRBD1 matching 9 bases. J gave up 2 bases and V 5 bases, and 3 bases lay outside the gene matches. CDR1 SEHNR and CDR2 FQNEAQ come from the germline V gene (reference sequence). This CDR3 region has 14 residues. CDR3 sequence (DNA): TGTGCCAGCAGCAATACAGGGGGCAACTATGGCTACACCTTC. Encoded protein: CASSNTGGNYGYTF. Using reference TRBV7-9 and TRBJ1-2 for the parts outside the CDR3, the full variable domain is DTGVSQNPRHKITKRGQNVTFRCDPISEHNRLYWYRQTLGQGPEFLTYFQNEAQLEKSRLLSDRFSAERPKGSFSTLEIQRTEQGDSAMYLCASSNTGGNYGYTFGSGTRLTVV.

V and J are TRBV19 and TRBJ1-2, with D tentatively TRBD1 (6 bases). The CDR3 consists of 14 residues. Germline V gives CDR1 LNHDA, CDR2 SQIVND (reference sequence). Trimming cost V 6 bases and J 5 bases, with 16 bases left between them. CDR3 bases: TGTGCCAGTAGACCCCCAGGGGCTTTGTATGGCTACACCTTC. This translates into CASRPPGALYGYTF.

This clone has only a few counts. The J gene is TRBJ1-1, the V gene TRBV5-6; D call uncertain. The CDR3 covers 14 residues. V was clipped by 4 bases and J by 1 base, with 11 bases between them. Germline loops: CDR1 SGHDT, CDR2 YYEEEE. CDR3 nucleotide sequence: TGTGCCAGCAGCCTACGAACGAGGAACACTGAAGCTTTCTTT. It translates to CASSLRTRNTEAFF.

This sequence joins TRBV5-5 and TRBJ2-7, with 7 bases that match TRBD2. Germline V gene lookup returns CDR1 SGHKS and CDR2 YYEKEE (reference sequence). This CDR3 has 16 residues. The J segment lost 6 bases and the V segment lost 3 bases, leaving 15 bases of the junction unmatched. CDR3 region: CASSWVGWRETGEQYF. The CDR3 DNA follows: TGTGCCAGCAGCTGGGTCGGGTGGCGGGAGACGGGCGAGCAGTACTTC. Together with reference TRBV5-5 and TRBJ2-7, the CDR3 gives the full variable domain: DAGVTQSPTHLIKTRGQQVTLRCSPISGHKSVSWYQQVLGQGPQFIFQYYEKEERGRGNFPDRFSARQFPNYSSELNVNALLLGDSALYLCASSWVGWRETGEQYFGPGTRLTVT.

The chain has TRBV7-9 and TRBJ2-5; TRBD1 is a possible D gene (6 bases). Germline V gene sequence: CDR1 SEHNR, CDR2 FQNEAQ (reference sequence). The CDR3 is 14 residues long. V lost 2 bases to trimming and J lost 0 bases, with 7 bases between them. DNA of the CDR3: TGTGCCAGCAGCTTACAGGGGTACCAAGAGACCCAGTACTTC. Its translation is CASSLQGYQETQYF. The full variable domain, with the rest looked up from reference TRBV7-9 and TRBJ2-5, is DTGVSQNPRHKITKRGQNVTFRCDPISEHNRLYWYRQTLGQGPEFLTYFQNEAQLEKSRLLSDRFSAERPKGSFSTLEIQRTEQGDSAMYLCASSLQGYQETQYFGPGTRLLVL.

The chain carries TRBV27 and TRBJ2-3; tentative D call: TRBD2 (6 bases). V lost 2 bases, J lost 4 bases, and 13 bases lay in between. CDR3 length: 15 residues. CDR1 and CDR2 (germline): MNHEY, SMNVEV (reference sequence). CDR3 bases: TGTGCCAGCAGTTTAAATGGCCGCGGGGCAGATACGCAGTATTTT. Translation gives CASSLNGRGADTQYF.

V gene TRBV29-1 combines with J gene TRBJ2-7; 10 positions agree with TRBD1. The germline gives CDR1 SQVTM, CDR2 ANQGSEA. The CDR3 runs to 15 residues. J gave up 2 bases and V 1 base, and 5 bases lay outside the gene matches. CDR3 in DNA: TGCAGCGTTGAAGGGGGACAGGGGATGCCCTACGAGCAGTACTTC. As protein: CSVEGGQGMPYEQYF.

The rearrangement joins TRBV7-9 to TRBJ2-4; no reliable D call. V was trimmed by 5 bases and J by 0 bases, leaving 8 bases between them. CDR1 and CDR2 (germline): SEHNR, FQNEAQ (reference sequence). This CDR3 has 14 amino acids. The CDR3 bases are TGTGCCAGCAGCCTATCAATAGCCAAAAACATTCAGTACTTC. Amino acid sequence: CASSLSIAKNIQYF. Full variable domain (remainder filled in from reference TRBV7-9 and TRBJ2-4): DTGVSQNPRHKITKRGQNVTFRCDPISEHNRLYWYRQTLGQGPEFLTYFQNEAQLEKSRLLSDRFSAERPKGSFSTLEIQRTEQGDSAMYLCASSLSIAKNIQYFGAGTRLSVL.

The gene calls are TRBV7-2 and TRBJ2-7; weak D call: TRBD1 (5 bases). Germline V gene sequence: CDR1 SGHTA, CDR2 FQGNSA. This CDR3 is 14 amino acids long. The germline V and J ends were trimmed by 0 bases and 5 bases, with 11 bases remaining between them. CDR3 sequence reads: CASSLAPTVNEQYF. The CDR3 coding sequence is TGTGCCAGCAGCTTAGCGCCGACAGTAAACGAGCAGTACTTC.

CDR3 nucleotide sequence: TGTGCCAGCAGTGAATTCGGGAACAATGAGCAGTTCTTC. Amino acids: CASSEFGNNEQFF. V is TRBV25-1 and J is TRBJ2-1; a possible D gene is TRBD2 (5 bases). The CDR3 runs to 13 residues. Looked up from germline, CDR1 is MGHDK and CDR2 is SYGVNS. Trimming removed 1 base from V and 5 bases from J, with 6 bases in between.

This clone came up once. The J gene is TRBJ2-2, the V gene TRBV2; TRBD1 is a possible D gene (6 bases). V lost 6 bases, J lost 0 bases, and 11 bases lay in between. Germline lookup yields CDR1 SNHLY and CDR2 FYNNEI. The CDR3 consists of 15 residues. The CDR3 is CASSVQGANTGELFF. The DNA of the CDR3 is TGTGCCAGCAGCGTACAGGGAGCGAACACCGGGGAGCTGTTTTTT.

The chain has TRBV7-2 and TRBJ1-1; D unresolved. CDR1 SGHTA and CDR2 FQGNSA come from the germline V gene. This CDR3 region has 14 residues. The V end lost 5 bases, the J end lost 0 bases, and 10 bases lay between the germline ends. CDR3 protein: CASSAQLMNTEAFF. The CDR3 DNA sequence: TGTGCCAGCAGCGCACAATTGATGAACACTGAAGCTTTCTTT.

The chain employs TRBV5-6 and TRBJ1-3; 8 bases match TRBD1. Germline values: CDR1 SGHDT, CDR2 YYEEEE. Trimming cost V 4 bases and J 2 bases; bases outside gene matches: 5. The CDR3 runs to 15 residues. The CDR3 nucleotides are TGTGCCAGCAGCCGGGACAGGATGGCTGGAAACACCATATATTTT. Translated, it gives CASSRDRMAGNTIYF.

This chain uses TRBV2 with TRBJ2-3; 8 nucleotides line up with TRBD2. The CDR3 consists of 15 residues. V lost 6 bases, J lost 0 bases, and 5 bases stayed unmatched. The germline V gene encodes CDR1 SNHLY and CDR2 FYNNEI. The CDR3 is CASSSAGASTDTQYF. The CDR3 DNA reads TGTGCCAGCAGCTCAGCGGGGGCCAGCACAGATACGCAGTATTTT. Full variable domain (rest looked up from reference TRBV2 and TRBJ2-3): EPEVTQTPSHQVTQMGQEVILRCVPISNHLYFYWYRQILGQKVEFLVSFYNNEISEKSEIFDDQFSVERPDGSNFTLKIRSTKLEDSAMYFCASSSAGASTDTQYFGPGTRLTVL.

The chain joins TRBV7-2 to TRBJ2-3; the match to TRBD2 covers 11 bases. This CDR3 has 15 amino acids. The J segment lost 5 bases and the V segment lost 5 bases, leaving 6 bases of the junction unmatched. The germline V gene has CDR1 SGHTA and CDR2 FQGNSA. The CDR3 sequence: CASSQLAGGLDTQYF. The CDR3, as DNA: TGTGCCAGCAGCCAGCTAGCGGGAGGATTAGATACGCAGTATTTT.